One and the same sample provided the 23 T cell receptor beta chains below, sequenced in a study of blood T cell repertoires in COVID-19. Generated by immunoSEQ multiplex PCR, the TCRdb table keeps only in-frame clones and is missing some. The table includes just under 85,000 clones, more than 75% detected once. Specimen: peripheral blood. The source of these receptors is an elderly man with active or convalescent COVID-19.

A single count supports this clone. The chain combines TRBV6-5 with TRBJ2-7, with 7 positions matching TRBD2. Germline lookup yields CDR1 MNHEY and CDR2 SVGAGI. The V gene end was trimmed by 6 bases and the J gene end by 6 bases; junction bases not matched to a gene: 8. The CDR3 length is 13 residues. The CDR3 nucleotides are TGTGCCAGCAGAGCGGGACCCCATTCCGAGCAGTACGTC. It yields the protein CASRAGPHSEQYV.

V and J are TRBV7-2 and TRBJ1-5; a possible D gene is TRBD1 (5 bases). V was clipped by 0 bases and J by 6 bases, with 6 bases between them. The germline CDR1 and CDR2 sequences are SGHTA and FQGNSA. This CDR3 has 13 residues. The DNA for the CDR3 is TGTGCCAGCAGCTTAGCCAGGGCTCAGCCCCAGCATTTT. Encoded protein: CASSLARAQPQHF.

The genes are TRBV19 and TRBJ2-5; 11 positions agree with TRBD1. Unmatched junction bases numbered 3, after V lost 1 base and J lost 2 bases. Germline assignment: CDR1 LNHDA and CDR2 SQIVND (reference sequence). CDR3 length: 16 residues. The CDR3 protein is CASSIGGTGGQETQYF. The CDR3 DNA reads as TGTGCCAGTAGTATAGGTGGGACAGGGGGACAAGAGACCCAGTACTTC.

The chain is built from TRBV7-8 and TRBJ2-2; 7 bases fit TRBD1. The CDR3 extends over 17 amino acids. CDR1 and CDR2 (germline): SGHVS, FQNEAQ. Trimming at V came to 5 bases and at J to 7 bases, leaving 16 bases not matched to a gene. The CDR3 nucleotides read TGTGCCAGCAGCACTACAGGGGATTCTGCTCTACTCGGGGAGCTGTTTTTT. Protein product: CASSTTGDSALLGELFF.

This chain connects TRBV5-1 to TRBJ1-3; 7 bases agree with TRBD1. The germline V gene has CDR1 SGHRS and CDR2 YFSETQ. The CDR3 loop spans 16 amino acids. After removal of 2 bases from V and 2 bases from J, the junction contained 7 bases not matched to a gene. CDR3 in amino acids: CASSLGQALAGNTIYF. In nucleotides, the CDR3 is TGCGCCAGCAGCTTAGGACAGGCGTTAGCTGGAAACACCATATATTTT. The entire variable domain, with the rest obtained from reference TRBV5-1 and TRBJ1-3, is as follows: KAGVTQTPRYLIKTRGQQVTLSCSPISGHRSVSWYQQTPGQGLQFLFEYFSETQRNKGNFPGRFSGRQFSNSRSEMNVSTLELGDSALYLCASSLGQALAGNTIYFGEGSWLTVV.

This clone was seen once. The chain employs TRBV19 and TRBJ2-3; 7 positions match TRBD2. The CDR3 sequence is 18 residues long. Germline CDR1 and CDR2: LNHDA and SQIVND (reference sequence). Trimming cost V 3 bases and J 0 bases; bases outside gene matches: 12. CDR3 region: CASSMGSGDLSSTDTQYF. The CDR3 DNA is TGTGCCAGTAGTATGGGCAGCGGGGACCTCTCTAGCACAGATACGCAGTATTTT.

This clone showed up just a few times. CDR3 in DNA: TGTGCCAGCAGTCAAGCCCTCGAGAGATCACCCCTCCACTTT. Encoded protein: CASSQALERSPLHF. J is TRBJ1-6 and V is TRBV28; D is unclear. Trimming shortened V by 5 bases and J by 10 bases, and 15 bases separated the two germline ends. The CDR3 length is 14 residues. The germline CDR1 and CDR2 sequences are MDHEN and SYDVKM.

This chain connects TRBV3-1 (or the pseudogene TRBV3-2) to TRBJ1-2; D is possibly TRBD1 (6 bases). V was clipped by 4 bases and J by 5 bases, with 8 bases between them. The CDR3 has 12 residues. The germline V gene has CDR1 LGHDT and CDR2 YNNKEL (reference sequence). The CDR3 DNA reads as TGTGCCAGCAGCCGGACAGTTTATGGCTACACCTTC. Its translation is CASSRTVYGYTF.

V and J are TRBV18 and TRBJ1-1; D remains unclear. Trimming removed 0 bases at V and 2 bases at J, with 10 bases between. The V gene's germline CDR1 is KGHSH and CDR2 LQKENI. The CDR3 length is 15 residues. The CDR3 region is CASSPPSRRNTEAFF. As DNA, the CDR3 is TGTGCCAGCTCACCACCTTCTCGGAGAAACACTGAAGCTTTCTTT.

The chain carries TRBV3-1 (or the pseudogene TRBV3-2) and TRBJ1-2; no reliable D call. Trimming took 2 bases from V and 2 from J, leaving 6 bases between them. The CDR3 is 13 residues long. Germline loops: CDR1 LGHDT, CDR2 YNNKEL (reference sequence). The CDR3 nucleotides are TGTGCCAGCAGCCAACGACACAACTATGGCTACACCTTC. It specifies CASSQRHNYGYTF.

This clone was seen only a few times. The chain is built from TRBV19 and TRBJ1-5; possible D gene TRBD1, 5 bases. Trimming stripped 3 bases from V and 5 bases from J, with 17 bases between. Per germline, CDR1 LNHDA and CDR2 SQIVND (reference sequence). The CDR3 totals 16 residues. The CDR3 reads CASSIRSGEGYQPQHF. CDR3 sequence (DNA): TGTGCCAGTAGTATTCGGTCGGGGGAGGGCTATCAGCCCCAGCATTTT. Full variable domain (rest looked up from reference TRBV19 and TRBJ1-5): DGGITQSPKYLFRKEGQNVTLSCEQNLNHDAMYWYRQDPGQGLRLIYYSQIVNDFQKGDIAEGYSVSREKKESFPLTVTSAQKNPTAFYLCASSIRSGEGYQPQHFGDGTRLSIL.

This clone has just one count. V and J are TRBV18 and TRBJ1-5, with 10 bases fitting TRBD1. With 2 bases clipped from V and 4 bases from J, the junction kept 5 bases outside the gene matches. Germline assignment: CDR1 KGHSH and CDR2 LQKENI. The CDR3 contains 16 residues. The CDR3 loop reads CASSPLGTGENQPQHF. The CDR3 DNA sequence: TGTGCCAGCTCACCATTAGGGACAGGGGAAAATCAGCCCCAGCATTTT.

The genes are TRBV2 and TRBJ1-4, with D uncertain. This CDR3 region has 18 residues. Trimming shortened V by 6 bases and J by 5 bases, and 25 bases separated the two germline ends. Germline loops: CDR1 SNHLY, CDR2 FYNNEI. The CDR3 loop reads CASSWDTQTGKLNEKLFF. CDR3 DNA sequence: TGTGCCAGCAGCTGGGATACCCAGACCGGGAAGCTAAATGAAAAACTGTTTTTT. The full variable domain, with the rest looked up from reference TRBV2 and TRBJ1-4, is EPEVTQTPSHQVTQMGQEVILRCVPISNHLYFYWYRQILGQKVEFLVSFYNNEISEKSEIFDDQFSVERPDGSNFTLKIRSTKLEDSAMYFCASSWDTQTGKLNEKLFFGSGTQLSVL.

V gene TRBV4-1 combines with J gene TRBJ1-2, with TRBD1 identical over 9 bases. The CDR3 contains 15 residues. Germline V gene sequence: CDR1 MGHRA, CDR2 YSYEKL. V lost 6 bases to trimming and J lost 5 bases; unmatched junction nucleotides: 10. The CDR3 region is CASSLGTGNQYGYTF. The CDR3 region has the DNA TGCGCCAGCAGTCTAGGGACAGGGAATCAATATGGCTACACCTTC.

This rearrangement joins TRBV10-1 to TRBJ2-3, with 7 nucleotides matching TRBD1. This CDR3 spans 15 amino acids. Germline V gene lookup returns CDR1 WNHNN and CDR2 SYGVQD (reference sequence). Trimming took 8 bases from V and 2 from J; bases not matched to a gene: 10. CDR3 nucleotides: TGCGCCAGCGGGACGAGGACAGGAACCACAGATACGCAGTATTTT. Its protein product is CASGTRTGTTDTQYF.

The chain has TRBV18 and TRBJ2-1; 11 nucleotides align to TRBD1. The germline gives CDR1 KGHSH, CDR2 LQKENI. With V trimmed by 0 bases and J by 2 bases, 6 bases remained unmatched. The CDR3 is 18 residues long. CDR3 in DNA: TGTGCCAGCTCACCACCAACCGGACAGGGGGCGACCTACAATGAGCAGTTCTTC. Translated, it gives CASSPPTGQGATYNEQFF.

V is TRBV28 and J is TRBJ1-3; D perhaps matches TRBD1 (5 bases). Germline assignment: CDR1 MDHEN and CDR2 SYDVKM. The CDR3 has 17 residues. V lost 5 bases and J 2 bases, leaving 19 bases between the germline ends. CDR3 sequence reads: CASSPHTQTGAGNTIYF. CDR3 bases: TGTGCCAGCAGTCCTCACACCCAAACAGGAGCTGGAAACACCATATATTTT.

The V gene is TRBV5-1, the J gene TRBJ1-1; 12 bases are shared with TRBD1. J lost 3 bases, V lost 2 bases, and 5 bases had no gene match. The germline CDR1 and CDR2 sequences are SGHRS and YFSETQ. This CDR3 is built from 16 residues. Here the CDR3 DNA reads TGCGCCAGCAGCTTCGGGACAGGGGGCTTGGACACTGAAGCTTTCTTT. Amino acid sequence: CASSFGTGGLDTEAFF. Full variable domain (rest looked up from reference TRBV5-1 and TRBJ1-1): KAGVTQTPRYLIKTRGQQVTLSCSPISGHRSVSWYQQTPGQGLQFLFEYFSETQRNKGNFPGRFSGRQFSNSRSEMNVSTLELGDSALYLCASSFGTGGLDTEAFFGQGTRLTVV.

This chain uses TRBV5-1 with TRBJ2-3; tentative D call: TRBD2 (6 bases). CDR3 length: 16 residues. V lost 0 bases and J 0 bases, leaving 11 bases between the germline ends. CDR1 SGHRS and CDR2 YFSETQ come from the germline V gene. Written as DNA, the CDR3 is TGCGCCAGCAGCTTGGCTGGCGGGGCAAGCACAGATACGCAGTATTTT. Protein product: CASSLAGGASTDTQYF.

The CDR3: CASSQDGESPIYEQYV. The CDR3 bases are TGTGCCAGCAGCCAAGATGGGGAGAGTCCTATCTACGAGCAGTACGTC. This chain links TRBV3-1 (or the pseudogene TRBV3-2) with TRBJ2-7; D is perhaps TRBD2 (5 bases). The CDR3 consists of 16 residues. Germline V gene lookup returns CDR1 LGHDT and CDR2 YNNKEL (reference sequence). The ends were cut back, 0 bases at V and 3 bases at J, with 15 bases in the middle.

This sequence joins TRBV6-5 and TRBJ1-1; no clear D. Germline CDR1 MNHEY, CDR2 SVGAGI. Trimming cost V 5 bases and J 1 base, with 11 bases left between them. The CDR3 totals 14 residues. CDR3: CASSSGPANTEAFF. As DNA, the CDR3 is TGTGCCAGCAGTAGCGGACCGGCGAACACTGAAGCTTTCTTT.

The rearrangement uses TRBV10-2 and TRBJ1-6, with 9 bases lining up with TRBD1. The CDR3 is 14 residues long. Germline loops: CDR1 WSHSY, CDR2 SAAADI. The trim removed 6 bases at V and 7 bases at J, leaving 4 bases unmatched. Here the CDR3 reads CASREGQGNSPLHF. The CDR3 bases are TGCGCCAGCAGAGAGGGACAGGGAAATTCACCCCTCCACTTT.

This rearrangement joins TRBV10-3 to TRBJ2-3; 12 nucleotides match TRBD2. This CDR3 has 18 residues. Trimming at V came to 2 bases and at J to 3 bases, leaving 9 bases not matched to a gene. The germline V gene encodes CDR1 ENHRY and CDR2 SYGVKD. In DNA, the CDR3 is TGTGCCATCAGTGAGGGGAGACTAGCGGGAGAGGTAACAGATACGCAGTATTTT. It specifies CAISEGRLAGEVTDTQYF.